The 9 T cell receptor beta chains reported below all come from one sample, sequenced in a study of T cells in Graves' hyperthyroidism and ophthalmopathy. The source material, RNA transcripts, was used to amplify TCR beta CDR3 regions. TCR CDR3 underwent first-round RT-PCR with the HTBI primer set. MiXCR, run by TCRdb on the multiplex PCR reads, gives a single entry per CDR3 protein. Of 490,000 or so distinct CDR3 sequences in the sample, roughly 22% are singletons; the top ten hold 49%. The sample was blood. The receptors were sampled from a woman aged 70-85 years with Graves' ophthalmopathy.

This clonotype was recorded at least ten times. The V gene is TRBV11-2, the J gene TRBJ2-2, with D uncertain. Trimming shortened V by 0 bases and J by 8 bases, and 10 bases separated the two germline ends. The CDR3 runs to 14 residues. CDR1 SGHAT and CDR2 FQNNGV come from the germline V gene. CDR3 in amino acids: CASSLDRLSGELFF. The CDR3 nucleotides read TGTGCCAGCAGCTTAGATCGTTTATCGGGGGAGCTGTTTTTT. Supplemented by reference TRBV11-2 and TRBJ2-2, the full variable domain reads EAGVAQSPRYKIIEKRQSVAFWCNPISGHATLYWYQQILGQGPKLLIQFQNNGVVDDSQLPKDRFSAERLKGVDSTLKIQPAKLEDSAVYLCASSLDRLSGELFFGEGSRLTVL.

This sequence joins TRBV20-1 and TRBJ1-2; the match to TRBD1 covers 7 bases. Germline V CDR1 and CDR2: DFQATT, SNEGSKA (reference sequence). V was clipped by 5 bases and J by 0 bases; unmatched bases: 6. The CDR3 runs to 14 residues. CDR3 nucleotide sequence: TGCAGTGCTGTTCTAGACAGGGCTAACTATGGCTACACCTTC. This gives the protein CSAVLDRANYGYTF.

This clonotype was counted at least ten times. J is TRBJ2-7 and V is TRBV29-1; 9 positions match TRBD2. V trimming: 2 bases; J trimming: 2 bases; junction bases outside the gene matches: 10. Germline V CDR1 and CDR2: SQVTM, ANQGSEA. This CDR3 has 16 residues. CDR3 sequence: CSVESPGLAGTYEQYF. The CDR3 DNA reads as TGCAGCGTTGAATCCCCGGGTCTAGCGGGAACCTACGAGCAGTACTTC.

V gene TRBV7-8 combines with J gene TRBJ2-5; 15 bases align to TRBD2. This CDR3 comprises 16 residues. Germline CDR1 is SGHVS and CDR2 is FQNEAQ. The V segment lost 5 bases and the J segment 4 bases; nucleotides outside the gene matches: 5. The CDR3 bases are TGTGCCAGCAGCGATCGGACTAGCGGGAGGGCAGAGACCCAGTACTTC. Its translation is CASSDRTSGRAETQYF.

A few counts support this clonotype. The rearrangement links TRBV25-1 to TRBJ2-5; 7 nucleotides agree with TRBD1. V was clipped by 6 bases and J by 0 bases; unmatched bases: 7. The germline gives CDR1 MGHDK, CDR2 SYGVNS. CDR3 size: 15 residues. CDR3: CASSARDRDQETQYF. In DNA, the CDR3 is TGTGCCAGCAGCGCCCGGGACAGAGACCAAGAGACCCAGTACTTC.

This clonotype was detected ten times or more. The chain couples TRBV7-2 to TRBJ2-1; 8 nucleotides align to TRBD2. With 3 bases clipped from V and 6 bases from J, the junction kept 13 bases outside the gene matches. Germline V gene lookup returns CDR1 SGHTA and CDR2 FQGNSA. The CDR3 sequence is 17 residues long. CDR3 in amino acids: CASSLVSTGGPGNEQFF. The CDR3 DNA sequence: TGTGCCAGCAGCTTGGTCTCGACGGGAGGGCCGGGCAATGAGCAGTTCTTC.

V gene TRBV6-2 or TRBV6-3 combines with J gene TRBJ1-6; D unclear. The germline V gene has CDR1 MNHEY and CDR2 SVGEGT. This CDR3 is 13 amino acids long. V was shortened by 6 bases and J by 14 bases, with 17 bases between the two germline ends. The DNA of the CDR3 is TGTGCCAGCAGGCCCAGGTCTCAAGGCTCCCTCCACTTT. Its protein is CASRPRSQGSLHF.

The rearrangement joins TRBV10-2 to TRBJ1-4; a possible D gene is TRBD1 (5 bases). Between the trimmed V and J ends, which lost 6 bases and 7 bases, there was a span of 12 bases. Germline assignment: CDR1 WSHSY and CDR2 SAAADI. The CDR3 length is 13 residues. This CDR3 reads CASSRQQGEKLFF. Here the CDR3 DNA reads TGCGCCAGCAGCCGTCAGCAGGGTGAAAAACTGTTTTTT.

The chain uses TRBV20-1 and TRBJ2-1, with 9 bases that match TRBD2. Germline lookup yields CDR1 DFQATT and CDR2 SNEGSKA (reference sequence). V lost 5 bases to trimming and J lost 4 bases; unmatched junction nucleotides: 12. CDR3 size: 16 residues. The CDR3 sequence: CSASPPIAGEYNEQFF. The CDR3 DNA sequence: TGCAGTGCTTCACCCCCGATAGCGGGAGAGTACAATGAGCAGTTCTTC.